This TCR beta chain is drawn from a study of tumor-infiltrating lymphocytes in glioblastoma multiforme. Whole-study findings and limits: TCR plus mutation findings rest on a single glioblastoma patient. Clone frequencies may be distorted by unequal TCR transcripts per cell.

V was pared by 0 bases and J by 6 bases, with 10 bases between. The CDR3 is 14 residues long. CDR1 and CDR2 from the germline V gene are SEHNR and FQNEAQ (reference sequence). Multiple V-beta primers and a C-beta primer amplified TCRB from RNA. Input was approximately 0.48 ug total RNA, reverse-transcribed with a C-beta primer. These TCRB libraries lack any described unique molecular identifiers. Each CDR3 protein gets one entry after TCRdb re-called the multiplex PCR reads with MiXCR. The sample has around 30,000 distinct CDR3 sequences; more than 55% are singletons. The sample holds many counts of this clonotype. Antigen specificity is unknown.

The V gene is TRBV7-9, the J gene TRBJ2-3; D tentatively reads TRBD1 or TRBD2 (5 bases each). Sequencing was performed on brain tumor tissue. This sequence originates from a male donor with glioblastoma. The CDR3 is CASSLAEGRDTQYF. CDR3 DNA sequence: TGTGCCAGCAGCTTAGCCGAGGGGCGCGATACGCAGTATTTT.